Below, 24 T cell receptor beta chains from the same sample are listed, as sequenced in a study of identifying expanded T cells in peripheral blood (dated by TCRdb to about 2019). Libraries were made using the immunoSEQ multiplex PCR assay. In its TCRdb copy, this immuneACCESS table keeps in-frame sequences only and misses some clones. Where compared with another copy, unresolved V genes explain less than half of these, and the others have no known cause. A total of approximately 97,000 clones appear in this sample, more than 70% of them only once. 11% to 15% of the sample lies in the top ten. The specimen sequenced was blood. The receptors were sampled from a person between 18 and 69 years old in good health.

The chain has TRBV14 and TRBJ2-5; 10 nucleotides match TRBD1. V gave up 4 bases and J gave up 5 bases; unmatched junction bases: 4. Germline values: CDR1 SGHDN, CDR2 FVKESK. The CDR3 loop spans 14 amino acids. CDR3 loop: CASSLTGGEETQYF. In DNA, the CDR3 is TGTGCCAGCAGCCTGACAGGGGGCGAGGAGACCCAGTACTTC.

The chain links TRBV28 to TRBJ1-1; 7 positions match TRBD1. Germline V gene sequence: CDR1 MDHEN, CDR2 SYDVKM. The CDR3 extends over 17 amino acids. Trimming took 2 bases from V and 1 from J; bases not matched to a gene: 10. CDR3 sequence: CASSLGQGGGWNTEAFF. CDR3 coding DNA: TGTGCCAGCAGTTTAGGTCAGGGGGGCGGGTGGAACACTGAAGCTTTCTTT.

The rearrangement joins TRBV7-7 to TRBJ2-5; D gene ambiguous. V was pared by 6 bases and J by 2 bases, with 13 bases between. Germline V gene lookup returns CDR1 SSHAT and CDR2 FNYEAQ (reference sequence). This CDR3 spans 14 amino acids. The CDR3: CASSYKPGQETQYF. The CDR3, as DNA: TGTGCCAGCAGTTATAAGCCGGGTCAAGAGACCCAGTACTTC.

CDR3 in DNA: TGTGCCAGCAGCCTAAGGCTGCAGGGGGCGTCCGAGCAGTACTTC. Amino acids: CASSLRLQGASEQYF. The V call is TRBV28, the J call TRBJ2-7; TRBD1 matches 8 bases. V gave up 6 bases and J gave up 6 bases; unmatched junction bases: 13. The CDR3 has 15 residues. Germline values: CDR1 MDHEN, CDR2 SYDVKM.

This clone was found a few times. V usage is TRBV7-6 and J usage is TRBJ2-7; TRBD1 matches 9 bases. The ends lost 5 bases at V and 3 bases at J; junction bases unmatched: 8. Per germline, CDR1 SGHVS and CDR2 FNYEAQ. The CDR3 is made up of 15 amino acids. For the CDR3, the DNA is TGTGCCAGCAGCCCACGATCGGGACAGGGCTACGAGCAGTACTTC. Amino acids: CASSPRSGQGYEQYF.

The rearrangement links TRBV9 to TRBJ1-2, with D hard to call. Between the trimmed V and J ends, which lost 0 bases and 0 bases, there was a span of 6 bases. The CDR3 is 14 residues long. Germline CDR1 SGDLS, CDR2 YYNGEE. This CDR3 reads CASSVGEANYGYTF. CDR3 in DNA: TGTGCCAGCAGCGTAGGGGAAGCTAACTATGGCTACACCTTC.

The V call is TRBV10-3, the J call TRBJ1-5; D uncertain. Trimming took off 8 bases at V and 3 bases at J, with 8 bases between the two ends. CDR1 ENHRY and CDR2 SYGVKD come from the germline V gene. This CDR3 has 12 residues. For the CDR3, the DNA is TGTGCCATCGGACGGGACAATCAGCCCCAGCATTTT. It translates to CAIGRDNQPQHF.

This chain connects TRBV19 to TRBJ1-2; 10 nucleotides line up with TRBD1. Germline CDR1 is LNHDA and CDR2 is SQIVND (reference sequence). The CDR3 runs to 16 residues. J lost 5 bases, V lost 3 bases, and 9 bases had no gene match. CDR3 sequence reads: CASSIGGTGDRYGYTF. CDR3 nucleotide sequence: TGTGCCAGTAGTATTGGCGGGACAGGGGATCGGTATGGCTACACCTTC.

This sequence joins TRBV28 and TRBJ2-2; D gene ambiguous. V was trimmed by 1 base and J by 5 bases, leaving 8 bases between them. Germline-derived CDR1 and CDR2 are MDHEN and SYDVKM. CDR3 length equals 14 residues. CDR3 in amino acids: CASSLFQLTGELFF. The CDR3 nucleotides are TGTGCCAGCAGTTTATTCCAATTAACCGGGGAGCTGTTTTTT.

V usage is TRBV27 and J usage is TRBJ2-1; 7 bases are shared with TRBD1. Germline V CDR1 and CDR2: MNHEY, SMNVEV (reference sequence). The CDR3 has 14 amino acids. After removal of 5 bases from V and 5 bases from J, the junction contained 6 bases not matched to a gene. The CDR3 is CASSHRDSNNEQFF. The CDR3, as DNA: TGTGCCAGCAGTCACCGGGACAGTAACAATGAGCAGTTCTTC.

The chain links TRBV10-3 to TRBJ2-5, with a weak D call TRBD1 (6 bases). The CDR3 runs to 16 residues. The V end lost 10 bases, the J end lost 1 base, and 22 bases lay between the germline ends. CDR1 is ENHRY, CDR2 SYGVKD, per germline. CDR3 nucleotide sequence: TGTGCCAACAACGTCTGGGGGCAGAAGCTCCAAGAGACCCAGTACTTC. Protein product: CANNVWGQKLQETQYF.

V gene TRBV7-3 combines with J gene TRBJ2-2; TRBD2 matches 8 bases. Germline V CDR1 and CDR2: SGHTA, FQGTGA. J gave up 4 bases and V 0 bases, and 4 bases lay outside the gene matches. The CDR3 is 16 amino acids. CDR3 residues: CASSLTSGVGTGELFF. CDR3 nucleotide sequence: TGTGCCAGCAGCTTAACTAGCGGGGTGGGCACCGGGGAGCTGTTTTTT.

This clone rates as medium-sized. The chain employs TRBV10-3 and TRBJ2-3, with a tentative D call TRBD1 (5 bases). There are 11 residues in the CDR3. Between the trimmed V and J ends, which lost 6 bases and 6 bases, there was a span of 7 bases. In germline, CDR1 is ENHRY, CDR2 SYGVKD. In DNA, the CDR3 is TGTGCCATCAGGTCAGGGGATACGCAGTATTTT. Translated: CAIRSGDTQYF.

This clone was detected once. This chain connects TRBV28 to TRBJ2-3, with no clear D. V lost 2 bases to trimming and J lost 0 bases, with 3 bases between them. Germline-derived CDR1 and CDR2 are MDHEN and SYDVKM. The CDR3 consists of 13 residues. The CDR3 nucleotides are TGTGCCAGCAGTTTACCCAGCACAGATACGCAGTATTTT. This gives the protein CASSLPSTDTQYF.

The CDR3 DNA follows: TGTGCCAGCAGTTACTCCCCGGGACAGAATTACGAGCAGTACTTC. Its protein is CASSYSPGQNYEQYF. The chain employs TRBV6-5 and TRBJ2-7, with 7 positions matching TRBD1. The CDR3 spans 15 residues. The V gene's germline CDR1 is MNHEY and CDR2 SVGAGI. V shed 0 bases and J 4 bases; nucleotides not matched to a gene: 6.

The V and J genes are TRBV7-2 and TRBJ2-5; 13 bases fit TRBD2. V lost 5 bases, J lost 2 bases, and 11 bases stayed unmatched. The CDR3 loop spans 18 amino acids. In germline, CDR1 is SGHTA, CDR2 FQGNSA. The CDR3 loop reads CASSPPLAGGQRQETQYF. The CDR3 region has the DNA TGTGCCAGCAGCCCCCCACTAGCGGGGGGGCAACGGCAAGAGACCCAGTACTTC.

The V gene is TRBV29-1, the J gene TRBJ1-1; TRBD1 matches 8 bases. Germline V gene lookup returns CDR1 SQVTM and CDR2 ANQGSEA. This CDR3 has 12 residues. With 7 bases clipped from V and 6 bases from J, the junction kept 7 bases outside the gene matches. As DNA, the CDR3 is TGCAGCGAGTCACAGGGGGGGTCTGAAGCTTTCTTT. Its translation: CSESQGGSEAFF.

J is TRBJ1-2 and V is TRBV2; D ambiguous. This CDR3 region has 15 residues. Germline loops: CDR1 SNHLY, CDR2 FYNNEI. Trimming shortened V by 4 bases and J by 7 bases, and 19 bases separated the two germline ends. The CDR3 sequence is CASSGNQRSVRGYTF. DNA for the CDR3: TGTGCCAGCAGTGGAAACCAGCGTTCGGTTCGTGGCTACACCTTC.

In its sample, this clone was seen many times. V and J are TRBV5-4 and TRBJ1-3; no reliable D call. There are 12 residues in the CDR3. V lost 4 bases to trimming and J lost 3 bases, with 5 bases between them. Germline V gene lookup returns CDR1 SGHNT and CDR2 YYREEE (reference sequence). CDR3 sequence: CASSDFGNTIYF. The CDR3 DNA reads TGTGCCAGCAGCGACTTTGGAAACACCATATATTTT.

The rearrangement links TRBV6-6 to TRBJ1-1, with TRBD1 as a possible D gene (6 bases). This CDR3 has 14 amino acids. Per germline, CDR1 MNHNY and CDR2 SVGAGI (reference sequence). V was shortened by 4 bases and J by 3 bases, with 12 bases between the two germline ends. CDR3 coding DNA: TGTGCCAGCAGTTCGGACAGCGCGGACACTGAAGCTTTCTTT. Its translation: CASSSDSADTEAFF.

The CDR3 DNA reads TGCGCCAGCAGCTTGACAGCCTCCCAGGGAGATGGCTACACCTTC. Encoded protein: CASSLTASQGDGYTF. This chain connects TRBV5-1 to TRBJ1-2, with D maybe TRBD1 (5 bases). CDR1 is SGHRS, CDR2 YFSETQ, per germline. The V and J ends lost 1 base and 6 bases respectively, with 16 bases between them. This CDR3 has 15 amino acids.

As to this clone: This same CDR3 is encoded by further DNA sequences in the sample. This chain joins TRBV19 and TRBJ2-7; no firm D call. The CDR3 consists of 13 residues. Germline V gene lookup returns CDR1 LNHDA and CDR2 SQIVND (reference sequence). Trimming removed 2 bases at V and 0 bases at J, with 5 bases between. The CDR3 DNA sequence: TGTGCCAGTAGTATAAGTAGCTCCTACGAGCAGTACTTC. Protein: CASSISSSYEQYF.

This sequence joins TRBV19 and TRBJ1-1; 7 bases line up with TRBD1. The ends lost 6 bases at V and 6 bases at J; junction bases unmatched: 13. CDR3 size: 15 residues. Germline V gene data show CDR1 as LNHDA and CDR2 as SQIVND (reference sequence). The CDR3 is CASSLTGVRLAEAFF. CDR3 in DNA: TGTGCCAGTAGCCTAACAGGGGTCCGGCTCGCTGAAGCTTTCTTT.

This sequence joins TRBV4-1 and TRBJ2-7; perhaps TRBD2 as D (6 bases). Germline V gives CDR1 MGHRA, CDR2 YSYEKL. Trimming removed 1 base at V and 0 bases at J, with 10 bases between. This CDR3 region has 15 residues. CDR3 protein: CASSQAAGYSYEQYF. The DNA for the CDR3 is TGCGCCAGCAGCCAAGCGGCGGGGTACTCCTACGAGCAGTACTTC.